The 7 T cell receptor beta chains given below trace back to one sample, sequenced in a study of response to subunit inactivated influenza vaccine. MiXCR, applied by TCRdb to the RT-PCR reads, yields one record per CDR3 protein. The data hold around 580,000 distinct CDR3 sequences, with less than 15% observed a single time. Sequencing was performed on PBMCs from blood, taken 11 to 12 days after vaccination. The receptors originated from a man aged 45-65 years who received an inactivated influenza vaccine.

V and J are TRBV27 and TRBJ2-3; D may be TRBD2 (6 bases). Germline CDR1 is MNHEY and CDR2 is SMNVEV (reference sequence). This CDR3 has 15 residues. V lost 2 bases and J lost 3, with 12 bases in between. CDR3 protein: CASSLRGVRTDTQYF. In DNA, the CDR3 is TGTGCCAGCAGTTTACGCGGGGTCCGTACAGATACGCAGTATTTT.

The chain uses TRBV29-1 and TRBJ2-1; 9 bases map to TRBD2. Trimming took 6 bases from V and 0 from J; bases not matched to a gene: 9. This CDR3 is built from 16 residues. Germline CDR1 and CDR2: SQVTM and ANQGSEA. The CDR3 DNA reads TGCAGCGTAGCGGGACTAGCCGAGATCTCCTACAATGAGCAGTTCTTC. It yields the protein CSVAGLAEISYNEQFF.

A few counts support this clonotype. V is TRBV6-5 and J is TRBJ1-6; 9 positions agree with TRBD1. The germline V gene encodes CDR1 MNHEY and CDR2 SVGAGI. With V trimmed by 0 bases and J by 3 bases, 9 bases remained unmatched. The CDR3 spans 19 residues. CDR3 sequence (DNA): TGTGCCAGCAGTTACTCAACGGGGGGGACAGGGCTCTATAATTCACCCCTCCACTTT. Protein sequence: CASSYSTGGTGLYNSPLHF.

The chain employs TRBV7-3 and TRBJ2-1; 7 positions agree with TRBD2. This CDR3 region has 13 residues. Germline assignment: CDR1 SGHTA and CDR2 FQGTGA. V shed 4 bases, J shed 10 bases, and the junction held 7 bases outside the gene matches. CDR3 sequence reads: CASSWGGGKEQFF. In DNA, the CDR3 is TGTGCCAGCAGCTGGGGGGGTGGCAAAGAGCAGTTCTTC.

The V and J genes are TRBV7-8 and TRBJ2-3, with TRBD2 as a possible D gene (6 bases). Germline values: CDR1 SGHVS, CDR2 FQNEAQ. The CDR3 has 18 amino acids. Trimming took 5 bases from V and 0 from J, leaving 21 bases between them. DNA of the CDR3: TGTGCCAGCAGCAGCACCCGGGACTCCCCGGGTAGCACAGATACGCAGTATTTT. Its translation is CASSSTRDSPGSTDTQYF. Based on the CDR3 plus reference TRBV7-8 and TRBJ2-3, the full variable domain is GAGVSQSPRYKVAKRGQDVALRCDPISGHVSLFWYQQALGQGPEFLTYFQNEAQLDKSGLPSDRFFAERPEGSVSTLKIQRTQQEDSAVYLCASSSTRDSPGSTDTQYFGPGTRLTVL.

This clonotype was seen a few times. The chain combines TRBV24-1 with TRBJ1-2; D may be TRBD1 (5 bases). The CDR3 has 16 residues. V lost 3 bases and J 0 bases, leaving 13 bases between the germline ends. CDR1 and CDR2 (germline): KGHDR, SFDVKD. The CDR3 nucleotides are TGTGCCACCAGTGATGACAGATCTTCCTCTAACTATGGCTACACCTTC. This gives the protein CATSDDRSSSNYGYTF.

The CDR3 DNA reads TGCAGTGGGGGCCTTGGACGCCCCTATGGCTACACCTTC. It is translated as CSGGLGRPYGYTF. The V and J genes are TRBV20-1 and TRBJ1-2; D is possibly TRBD1 (5 bases). Germline assignment: CDR1 DFQATT and CDR2 SNEGSKA (reference sequence). The CDR3 loop spans 13 amino acids. Trimming pared 7 bases from V and 4 bases from J, leaving 16 bases between.